The T cell receptor beta chain under discussion was sequenced for a study of shared clonotypes between healthy human individuals. Study-level points and caveats: Sharing across four donors was highest in naive CD4 (roughly 5%) and lowest in memory CD8 (approximately 0.4%).

A remark on this clone: Its matching antigen is unknown.

The protocol was immunoSEQ multiplex PCR, while the TCRdb copy is restricted to in-frame clones and leaves out a portion. The sample holds 650,000 to 750,000 clones, roughly 70% seen once. The receptor's source is a woman under 40 in good health. The sample consisted of memory CD4+ T cells sorted from blood. Subset here: CD45RA-negative fraction.

The CDR3: CASSFLLAGVPGELFF. The CDR3 DNA is TGTGCCAGCAGCTTCTTACTAGCGGGAGTTCCCGGGGAGCTGTTTTTT. The chain joins TRBV5-4 to TRBJ2-2, with 11 nucleotides matching TRBD2. The length of the CDR3 is 16 residues. V lost 2 bases, J lost 6 bases, and 6 bases stayed unmatched. The V gene's germline CDR1 is SGHNT and CDR2 YYREEE (reference sequence).